Listed here are 7 T cell receptor beta chains from one sample, sequenced in a study of response to subunit inactivated influenza vaccine. TCRdb re-called the RT-PCR reads through MiXCR, storing one row per CDR3 protein. The sample holds about 780,000 distinct CDR3 sequences, roughly 18% seen once. The sequencing used PBMCs from blood, collected 5 days after vaccination. The receptors were sampled from a man aged 50 to 59 who received an inactivated influenza vaccine.

A few counts support this clonotype. The chain is built from TRBV7-2 and TRBJ2-5, with 7 nucleotides matching TRBD1. After removal of 1 base from V and 3 bases from J, the junction contained 8 bases not matched to a gene. Germline V gene sequence: CDR1 SGHTA, CDR2 FQGNSA. This CDR3 comprises 16 residues. The chain's CDR3 is CASSLGPGRGKETQYF. Written as DNA, the CDR3 is TGTGCCAGCAGCTTAGGGCCCGGCAGGGGGAAAGAGACCCAGTACTTC.

The chain uses TRBV20-1 and TRBJ2-7; D tentatively fits TRBD1 or TRBD2 (5 bases each). V gave up 6 bases and J gave up 4 bases, with 16 bases separating them. CDR3 length equals 13 residues. Germline V lookup: CDR1 DFQATT, CDR2 SNEGSKA (reference sequence). The CDR3 sequence is CSAREGDPYEQYF. CDR3 in DNA: TGCAGTGCCAGGGAAGGGGACCCTTACGAGCAGTACTTC.

This chain joins TRBV7-9 and TRBJ2-7; no reliable D call. The germline CDR1 and CDR2 sequences are SEHNR and FQNEAQ (reference sequence). With 1 base removed from V and 3 bases from J, the gap between germline ends came to 7 bases. The CDR3 consists of 13 residues. The DNA of the CDR3 is TGTGCCAGCAGCTTAGGGGTAGACTACGAGCAGTACTTC. Encoded protein: CASSLGVDYEQYF.

CDR3 protein: CASSPWTSGRGYEQYF. CDR3 DNA: TGTGCCAGCAGTCCTTGGACTAGCGGGAGAGGGTACGAGCAGTACTTC. The chain is built from TRBV6-2 or TRBV6-3 and TRBJ2-7; the match to TRBD2 covers 13 bases. With V trimmed by 5 bases and J by 4 bases, 8 bases remained unmatched. The CDR3 contains 16 residues. The germline gives CDR1 MNHEY, CDR2 SVGEGT.

This sequence joins TRBV24-1 and TRBJ2-7, with D unclear. V was cut by 4 bases and J by 3 bases, with 9 bases left in between. Germline V CDR1 and CDR2: KGHDR, SFDVKD. The CDR3 has 13 amino acids. The chain's CDR3 is CATSDPAHYEQYF. CDR3 in DNA: TGTGCCACCAGTGACCCCGCCCACTACGAGCAGTACTTC.

This clonotype was observed at least ten times. The chain couples TRBV7-2 to TRBJ2-7; TRBD1 matches 8 bases. V gave up 4 bases and J gave up 3 bases; unmatched junction bases: 2. The CDR3 spans 13 residues. Germline V gene sequence: CDR1 SGHTA, CDR2 FQGNSA. The DNA of the CDR3 is TGTGCCAGCAGCTCACAGGGGGGCTACGAGCAGTACTTC. This codes for CASSSQGGYEQYF.

This clonotype came up many times. The rearrangement joins TRBV20-1 to TRBJ2-7, with TRBD2 identical over 12 bases. From germline, CDR1 is DFQATT and CDR2 SNEGSKA (reference sequence). This CDR3 has 15 residues. The J segment lost 4 bases and the V segment lost 4 bases, leaving 8 bases of the junction unmatched. CDR3 DNA sequence: TGCAGTGCTACCAGGACTAGCGGGACCCGTTACGAGCAGTACTTC. It translates to CSATRTSGTRYEQYF.